This T cell receptor (beta chain) emerged from a study of cytomegalovirus exposure and HLA in healthy donors. Background on the study: A later analysis reported the 130 or so validation repertoires used the same platform as the 666 first-cohort repertoires.

Study conclusions and caveats: First-cohort TCR clusters were later found to tend to co-occur in the approximately 120 validation repertoires. Reports credit the classifier with highly specific, highly sensitive diagnosis of cytomegalovirus status. The authors listed 150 or so TCR beta chains as cytomegalovirus-associated.

Libraries were prepared by immunoSEQ multiplex PCR; TCRdb keeps only in-frame clonotypes and omits some of them. Here the sample spans roughly 60,000 clones, just over 90% being singletons. The CDR3 is made up of 14 amino acids. From germline, CDR1 is SGHNT and CDR2 YENEEA. V was pared by 6 bases and J by 3 bases, with 6 bases of the junction left unmatched. With regard to this clone: Its antigen is currently unknown.

The rearrangement uses TRBV11-3 and TRBJ2-7; 9 positions agree with TRBD2. Sequencing was done on a sample of PBMCs. This clonotype was obtained from a young woman in good health and CMV-seronegative. Here the CDR3 reads CASSLGLASYEQYF. CDR3 DNA: TGTGCCAGCAGTCTGGGACTAGCTAGCTACGAGCAGTACTTC.